These 29 T cell receptor beta chains share one sample of origin, sequenced in a study of CD8 T cells in Susac syndrome. It was with random hexamers that roughly 0.5 to 1 ug RNA was reverse transcribed. MiXCR, applied by TCRdb to the immunoSEQ multiplex PCR reads, yields one record per CDR3 protein. The repertoire holds approximately 200,000 distinct CDR3 sequences, with around 95% as singletons. Sequencing was done on a sample of CD4+ T cells from PBMCs. These receptors came from a human donor with multiple sclerosis.

The chain employs TRBV2 and TRBJ2-7; possible D gene TRBD1, 6 bases. Germline values: CDR1 SNHLY, CDR2 FYNNEI. V lost 7 bases, J lost 0 bases, and 13 bases lay in between. This CDR3 spans 14 amino acids. This CDR3 is CASNGQRNSYEQYF. DNA of the CDR3: TGTGCCAGCAATGGACAGCGTAACTCCTACGAGCAGTACTTC.

The V gene is TRBV12-3 or TRBV12-4, the J gene TRBJ1-1; TRBD1 matches at 7 bases. J lost 5 bases, V lost 6 bases, and 6 bases had no gene match. This CDR3 comprises 13 residues. The DNA for the CDR3 is TGTGCCAGCAGGTCTACAGGGGAAACTGAAGCTTTCTTT. It is translated as CASRSTGETEAFF.

The J gene is TRBJ2-1, the V gene TRBV7-6, with 9 nucleotides matching TRBD2. Germline CDR1 and CDR2: SGHVS and FNYEAQ. This CDR3 has 18 residues. V shed 1 base, J shed 2 bases, and the junction held 9 bases outside the gene matches. The CDR3 nucleotides are TGTGCCAGCAGCTTAGGCCCCTCTGCGGGGGGGACCTACAATGAGCAGTTCTTC. Translation gives CASSLGPSAGGTYNEQFF.

The rearrangement uses TRBV18 and TRBJ1-5; no clear D. Germline CDR1 and CDR2: KGHSH and LQKENI. The ends were cut back, 3 bases at V and 2 bases at J, with 8 bases in the middle. The length of the CDR3 is 14 residues. The CDR3 DNA is TGTGCCAGCTCACCGCCGTATGGCAATCAGCCCCAGCATTTT. This codes for CASSPPYGNQPQHF.

The J gene is TRBJ2-7, the V gene TRBV29-1, with 10 bases aligning to TRBD1. Per the germline V gene, CDR1 is SQVTM and CDR2 is ANQGSEA. The CDR3 length is 18 residues. V shed 6 bases and J 1 base; nucleotides not matched to a gene: 18. CDR3 protein: CSVATGTGDYRWSYEQYF. The DNA for the CDR3 is TGCAGCGTCGCTACCGGGACAGGGGATTATAGGTGGTCCTACGAGCAGTACTTC.

This chain links TRBV5-4 with TRBJ1-1; maybe TRBD1 (6 bases). The CDR3 length is 14 residues. Germline V gene data show CDR1 as SGHNT and CDR2 as YYREEE (reference sequence). V was clipped by 4 bases and J by 1 base, with 11 bases between them. CDR3 protein: CASSGGARNTEAFF. Written as DNA, the CDR3 is TGTGCCAGCAGCGGGGGGGCCAGGAACACTGAAGCTTTCTTT. Full variable domain (outside the CDR3, taken from reference TRBV5-4 and TRBJ1-1): ETGVTQSPTHLIKTRGQQVTLRCSSQSGHNTVSWYQQALGQGPQFIFQYYREEENGRGNFPPRFSGLQFPNYSSELNVNALELDDSALYLCASSGGARNTEAFFGQGTRLTVV.

This clonotype was detected only once. The chain combines TRBV20-1 with TRBJ2-4; D perhaps matches TRBD2 (6 bases). CDR3 length: 14 amino acids. Per germline, CDR1 DFQATT and CDR2 SNEGSKA (reference sequence). V gave up 3 bases and J gave up 0 bases, with 9 bases separating them. The DNA of the CDR3 is TGCAGTGCTAGGGGGGGTGAAGCCAAAAACATTCAGTACTTC. It codes for CSARGGEAKNIQYF.

This chain connects TRBV9 to TRBJ2-6, with D uncertain. This CDR3 contains 13 residues. V shed 6 bases and J shed 1 base, with 5 bases lying between them. Looked up from germline, CDR1 is SGDLS and CDR2 is YYNGEE. As DNA, the CDR3 is TGTGCCAGCACTCAATCTGGGGCCAACGTCCTGACTTTC. It translates to CASTQSGANVLTF.

This chain connects TRBV27 to TRBJ1-4, with unresolved D. Deletions cut 6 bases from V and 8 bases from J, with 10 bases between. This CDR3 region has 12 residues. CDR1 MNHEY and CDR2 SMNVEV come from the germline V gene (reference sequence). CDR3 amino acids: CASRGRREKLFF. In nucleotides, the CDR3 is TGTGCCAGCAGGGGCCGGAGGGAAAAACTGTTTTTT.

This chain connects TRBV12-3 or TRBV12-4 to TRBJ2-7, with D possibly matching TRBD1 (6 bases). CDR3 length: 14 amino acids. V gave up 6 bases and J gave up 5 bases, with 17 bases separating them. The CDR3 DNA reads TGTGCCAGCAGCTGGGACGGGACAAATCACGAGCAGTACTTC. It specifies CASSWDGTNHEQYF.

The rearrangement links TRBV28 to TRBJ1-2, with D perhaps matching TRBD1 (6 bases). CDR3 length equals 12 residues. Germline V gene sequence: CDR1 MDHEN, CDR2 SYDVKM. CDR3 amino acids: CGTTGAHYGYTF. In DNA, the CDR3 is TGTGGCACCACGGGGGCGCACTATGGCTACACCTTC.

V usage is TRBV10-3 and J usage is TRBJ2-7, with 13 positions matching TRBD2. The J segment lost 3 bases and the V segment lost 2 bases, leaving 16 bases of the junction unmatched. The germline V gene has CDR1 ENHRY and CDR2 SYGVKD. This CDR3 has 20 residues. Written as DNA, the CDR3 is TGTGCCATCAGTGAGACCATCCCGACTAGCGGGGGGCCCACCCACTACGAGCAGTACTTC. Translating it yields CAISETIPTSGGPTHYEQYF.

This chain joins TRBV5-1 and TRBJ2-6; TRBD1 agrees at 8 bases. The germline V gene has CDR1 SGHRS and CDR2 YFSETQ. The CDR3 loop spans 14 amino acids. The V gene end was trimmed by 3 bases and the J gene end by 10 bases; junction bases not matched to a gene: 6. The CDR3 sequence is CASSWGQAPNVLTF. The CDR3 nucleotides are TGCGCCAGCAGCTGGGGACAGGCCCCGAACGTCCTGACTTTC.

The chain uses TRBV2 and TRBJ2-3; 7 bases agree with TRBD1. Trimming at V came to 7 bases and at J to 1 base, leaving 5 bases not matched to a gene. CDR1 is SNHLY and CDR2 is FYNNEI in the germline V gene. CDR3 length: 14 amino acids. CDR3 nucleotides: TGTGCCAGCAACACCGGGACAGGCACAGATACGCAGTATTTT. Translated, it gives CASNTGTGTDTQYF.

The chain couples TRBV11-2 to TRBJ2-7; D is uncertain. Germline CDR1 and CDR2: SGHAT and FQNNGV. This CDR3 has 12 amino acids. V lost 1 base, J lost 5 bases, and 6 bases lay in between. The CDR3 DNA sequence: TGTGCCAGCAGCTTAGTGCAGCACGAGCAGTACTTC. Translated: CASSLVQHEQYF.

This sequence joins TRBV6-6 and TRBJ2-7; D not resolved. Germline V lookup: CDR1 MNHNY, CDR2 SVGAGI (reference sequence). The V end was cut by 6 bases, the J end by 0 bases, with 12 bases between. The CDR3 is 14 amino acids. The CDR3 reads CASRSRIDSYEQYF. CDR3 coding DNA: TGTGCCAGCAGGTCCCGCATAGACTCCTACGAGCAGTACTTC.

The V and J genes are TRBV28 and TRBJ2-1; D is uncertain. CDR1 and CDR2 from the germline V gene are MDHEN and SYDVKM. The length of the CDR3 is 14 residues. V shed 5 bases and J shed 5 bases, with 13 bases lying between them. CDR3 DNA sequence: TGTGCCAGCAGTCCTCACTGGGGTGACAATGAGCAGTTCTTC. Translated: CASSPHWGDNEQFF. The full variable domain, completed using reference TRBV28 and TRBJ2-1, is DVKVTQSSRYLVKRTGEKVFLECVQDMDHENMFWYRQDPGLGLRLIYFSYDVKMKEKGDIPEGYSVSREKKERFSLILESASTNQTSMYLCASSPHWGDNEQFFGPGTRLTVL.

This sequence joins TRBV5-1 and TRBJ1-2, with D hard to call. CDR1 is SGHRS and CDR2 is YFSETQ in the germline V gene. V lost 0 bases, J lost 4 bases, and 10 bases lay in between. CDR3 length equals 14 residues. CDR3 sequence reads: CASSLAAESYGYTF. The CDR3 coding sequence is TGCGCCAGCAGCTTGGCGGCCGAATCCTATGGCTACACCTTC.

Of note for this clonotype: A read error may produce the germline difference seen at one junction end. V usage is TRBV5-1 and J usage is TRBJ1-6; D remains ambiguous. CDR1 is SGHRS, CDR2 YFSETQ, per germline. The CDR3 spans 15 residues. The CDR3 here is CASSTDTSFNSPLHF. CDR3 sequence (DNA): TGCGCCAGCAGCACTGACACATCCTTTAATTCACCCCTCCACTTT.

This chain links TRBV29-1 with TRBJ2-1; perhaps TRBD1 as D (6 bases). Between the trimmed V and J ends, which lost 2 bases and 5 bases, there was a span of 10 bases. The CDR3 sequence is 13 residues long. Looked up from germline, CDR1 is SQVTM and CDR2 is ANQGSEA. The CDR3 here is CSVEKDRDNEQFF. As DNA, the CDR3 is TGCAGCGTTGAAAAGGACAGAGACAATGAGCAGTTCTTC.

This chain joins TRBV20-1 and TRBJ1-2; a possible D gene is TRBD1 (5 bases). The CDR3 totals 12 residues. CDR1 is DFQATT, CDR2 SNEGSKA, per germline (reference sequence). The V end was cut by 3 bases, the J end by 4 bases, with 9 bases between. CDR3 bases: TGCAGTGCTAGTACCAGGGTCTATGGCTACACCTTC. Translation gives CSASTRVYGYTF.

The J gene is TRBJ1-6, the V gene TRBV20-1, with 10 bases identical to TRBD1. After removal of 2 bases from V and 5 bases from J, the junction contained 6 bases not matched to a gene. Germline V lookup: CDR1 DFQATT, CDR2 SNEGSKA (reference sequence). CDR3 length: 16 amino acids. CDR3 nucleotide sequence: TGCAGTGCTAGACGGTGGACAGGGGGAGATAATTCACCCCTCCACTTT. Translated: CSARRWTGGDNSPLHF.

This chain links TRBV4-3 with TRBJ2-5; TRBD2 might be the D (6 bases). The V gene lost 7 bases and the J gene lost 4 bases, with 22 bases spanning the gap. This CDR3 comprises 16 residues. Germline V gene data show CDR1 as LGHNA and CDR2 as YSLEER. The CDR3 DNA sequence: TGCGCCAGCACGCGGGAAGGGGACCTTGTCGGAGAGACCCAGTACTTC. This translates into CASTREGDLVGETQYF.

The V call is TRBV7-9, the J call TRBJ1-2; perhaps TRBD1 as D (6 bases). The CDR3 spans 15 residues. Germline values: CDR1 SEHNR, CDR2 FQNEAQ (reference sequence). V was shortened by 0 bases and J by 4 bases, with 12 bases between the two germline ends. CDR3 DNA sequence: TGTGCCAGCAGCTTAGCACCAGGGGATAGCTATGGCTACACCTTC. This codes for CASSLAPGDSYGYTF. Looking up the rest from reference TRBV7-9 and TRBJ1-2 gives the full variable domain: DTGVSQNPRHKITKRGQNVTFRCDPISEHNRLYWYRQTLGQGPEFLTYFQNEAQLEKSRLLSDRFSAERPKGSFSTLEIQRTEQGDSAMYLCASSLAPGDSYGYTFGSGTRLTVV.

The chain couples TRBV20-1 to TRBJ2-1; D gene unclear. V lost 6 bases and J lost 0, with 18 bases in between. CDR3 length equals 16 residues. Germline CDR1 DFQATT, CDR2 SNEGSKA (reference sequence). The CDR3 protein is CSAFSLGGSSYNEQFF. The DNA for the CDR3 is TGCAGTGCCTTTTCTCTCGGCGGAAGCTCCTACAATGAGCAGTTCTTC.

The V and J genes are TRBV2 and TRBJ2-1; 10 bases match TRBD2. The CDR3 totals 15 residues. V lost 7 bases, J lost 7 bases, and 10 bases stayed unmatched. CDR1 SNHLY and CDR2 FYNNEI come from the germline V gene. This CDR3 reads CASKNLAGAVNEQFF. The CDR3 bases are TGTGCCAGCAAGAATCTAGCGGGGGCAGTGAATGAGCAGTTCTTC.

V usage is TRBV29-1 and J usage is TRBJ1-2; TRBD1 matches 9 bases. Germline lookup yields CDR1 SQVTM and CDR2 ANQGSEA. The V gene end was trimmed by 7 bases and the J gene end by 3 bases; junction bases not matched to a gene: 9. The CDR3 contains 14 residues. CDR3 DNA sequence: TGCAGCGCTACACAGGGGGCGTTTGACTATGGCTACACCTTC. This sequence encodes CSATQGAFDYGYTF.

This chain uses TRBV20-1 with TRBJ2-5; D is ambiguous. CDR3 size: 12 residues. Trimming took off 3 bases at V and 1 base at J, with 6 bases between the two ends. Germline-derived CDR1 and CDR2 are DFQATT and SNEGSKA (reference sequence). The CDR3 here is CSASPSQETQYF. As DNA, the CDR3 is TGCAGTGCTAGTCCCTCCCAAGAGACCCAGTACTTC.

This chain links TRBV30 with TRBJ1-2, with a tentative D call TRBD1 (6 bases). Looked up from germline, CDR1 is GTSNPN and CDR2 is SVGIG (reference sequence). Trimming shortened V by 6 bases and J by 3 bases, and 14 bases separated the two germline ends. There are 13 residues in the CDR3. The DNA of the CDR3 is TGTGCCTGCCCGGGACAAGGCTACTATGGCTACACCTTC. Amino acids: CACPGQGYYGYTF.